This T cell receptor beta chain is drawn from a study of blood T cell repertoires in COVID-19. Study information: Sites across the United States, Italy and Spain contributed samples from acute and convalescent COVID-19. The cDNA or gDNA used as material had been derived from T cells, B-cell-depleted T cells, or PBMCs.

This CDR3 has 18 residues. Germline lookup yields CDR1 SGHDN and CDR2 FVKESK. V lost 1 base, J lost 5 bases, and 16 bases stayed unmatched. In the original processing: The assay estimated nucleated cells by amplifying reference gene primers. TCRdb's copy holds only in-frame clones and misses some; the assay was immunoSEQ multiplex PCR. V, J and clone size derive from that table, while D and trimming were established from the DNA sequence. The sample shows approximately 150,000 clones, 80% to 90% of them seen only once. The TCR sequence derives from a human donor in a cohort sampled during active COVID-19. The sample consisted of peripheral blood. The chain has TRBV14 and TRBJ2-7; TRBD1 aligns across 8 bases. The CDR3 region is CASSQAGTPGDRGHEQYF. The CDR3 nucleotides read TGTGCCAGCAGCCAAGCCGGGACCCCGGGCGACAGGGGCCACGAGCAGTACTTC.